A selection of T cell receptor beta chains follows, all from one sample in a study of blood T cell repertoires in COVID-19. Libraries were prepared by immunoSEQ multiplex PCR; TCRdb keeps only in-frame clonotypes and omits some of them. The sample lists about 190,000 clones; under 90% were seen once. The sample consisted of peripheral blood. The receptors originated from a man between 40 and 49 years old with acute or convalescent COVID-19. Each CDR3 is given with its conserved first and last residue. A D gene is named only where the DNA matches it firmly. Clone size is stated in some rows and not others, as once, few, many or a class when expanded.

CDR3: CASSPGTGREKLFF
DNA: TGTGCCAGCAGCCCGGGGACAGGGAGAGAAAAACTGTTTTTT
D: TRBD1
V: TRBV7-2
size: -
J: TRBJ1-4

CDR3: CASTKRGPYEQYF
DNA: TGTGCCAGCACCAAGCGGGGTCCCTACGAGCAGTACTTC
D: TRBD2
V: TRBV7-2
size: -
J: TRBJ2-7

CDR3: CAPLNSTNTEAFF
DNA: TGTGCCCCACTTAATTCAACCAACACTGAAGCTTTCTTT
D: -
V: TRBV7-2
size: -
J: TRBJ1-1

CDR3: CASSLGQIYEQYF
DNA: TGTGCCAGCAGCTTGGGACAGATCTACGAGCAGTACTTC
D: -
V: TRBV5-8
size: once
J: TRBJ2-7

CDR3: CASSFGRGLETQYF
DNA: TGTGCCAGCAGCTTCGGGCGGGGTCTGGAGACCCAGTACTTC
D: -
V: TRBV7-8
size: -
J: TRBJ2-5

CDR3: CASNSAGASTDTQYF
DNA: TGTGCCAGTAATAGTGCGGGGGCTAGCACAGATACGCAGTATTTT
D: -
V: TRBV19
size: -
J: TRBJ2-3

CDR3: CASSQDSVVTGGTEAFF
DNA: TGCGCCAGCAGCCAAGATTCGGTTGTCACAGGGGGCACTGAAGCTTTCTTT
D: TRBD1
V: TRBV4-3
size: -
J: TRBJ1-1

CDR3: CASRPSRETQYF
DNA: TGTGCAAGTCGCCCCAGTCGAGAGACCCAGTACTTC
D: -
V: TRBV12-2
size: -
J: TRBJ2-5

CDR3: CASRQGGSYTGELFF
DNA: TGTGCCAGCAGGCAAGGGGGATCGTACACCGGGGAGCTGTTTTTT
D: -
V: TRBV5-4
size: -
J: TRBJ2-2

CDR3: CATSDSGTANTGELFF
DNA: TGTGCCACCAGTGACTCCGGGACAGCGAACACCGGGGAGCTGTTTTTT
D: TRBD1
V: TRBV24-1
size: many
J: TRBJ2-2

CDR3: CAWSGAPGWNTEAFF
DNA: TGTGCCTGGAGTGGGGCTCCAGGATGGAACACTGAAGCTTTCTTT
D: -
V: TRBV30
size: -
J: TRBJ1-1

CDR3: CASTTTGESHEQYF
DNA: TGTGCCAGTACCACCACGGGGGAATCCCACGAGCAGTACTTC
D: -
V: TRBV19
size: -
J: TRBJ2-7

CDR3: CATSDSSRNEQFF
DNA: TGTGCCACCAGTGATTCAAGCCGCAATGAGCAGTTCTTC
D: -
V: TRBV24-1
size: -
J: TRBJ2-1

CDR3: CASSLVFAAAGNTIYF
DNA: TGTGCCAGCAGCTTGGTTTTCGCGGCAGCTGGAAACACCATATATTTT
D: -
V: TRBV5-6
size: few
J: TRBJ1-3

CDR3: CASSRTVGSGANVLTF
DNA: TGTGCCAGTAGTAGGACAGTCGGCTCTGGGGCCAACGTCCTGACTTTC
D: -
V: TRBV19
size: -
J: TRBJ2-6

CDR3: CASSLNGLYEQYF
DNA: TGTGCCAGCAGCCTAAACGGACTGTACGAGCAGTACTTC
D: -
V: TRBV5-5
size: -
J: TRBJ2-7

CDR3: CASSFRGLGPSEAFF
DNA: TGTGCCAGCAGTTTTAGGGGACTGGGCCCGTCTGAAGCTTTCTTT
D: -
V: TRBV28
size: -
J: TRBJ1-1

CDR3: CASSPDWEGGEAFF
DNA: TGCGCCAGCAGCCCGGACTGGGAGGGAGGTGAAGCTTTCTTT
D: -
V: TRBV5-1
size: -
J: TRBJ1-1

CDR3: CATSKGQGIGETQYF
DNA: TGTGCCACCAGCAAGGGTCAGGGCATCGGGGAGACCCAGTACTTC
D: -
V: TRBV15
size: -
J: TRBJ2-5

CDR3: CASSSPGQGVIYEQYF
DNA: TGTGCCAGCAGTTCCCCGGGACAGGGGGTAATTTACGAGCAGTACTTC
D: TRBD1
V: TRBV6-5
size: -
J: TRBJ2-7

CDR3: CASSFSGTGWYGYTF
DNA: TGTGCCAGCAGTTTCTCCGGGACAGGGTGGTATGGCTACACCTTC
D: TRBD1
V: TRBV27
size: -
J: TRBJ1-2

CDR3: CASSPPHSGGPYETQYF
DNA: TGTGCCAGCTCACCACCCCACAGCGGGGGGCCGTACGAGACCCAGTACTTC
D: TRBD2
V: TRBV18
size: -
J: TRBJ2-5

CDR3: CASSETGSNQPQHF
DNA: TGTGCCAGCTCAGAGACAGGGTCGAATCAGCCCCAGCATTTT
D: TRBD1
V: TRBV18
size: -
J: TRBJ1-5

CDR3: CASRPDGGGYTF
DNA: TGTGCCAGCAGACCGGACGGAGGTGGCTACACCTTC
D: -
V: TRBV2
size: -
J: TRBJ1-2

CDR3: CASSSPGLPSTDTQYF
DNA: TGTGCCAGTAGTTCCCCGGGACTGCCAAGCACAGATACGCAGTATTTT
D: -
V: TRBV19
size: -
J: TRBJ2-3

CDR3: CASSKGQVEFGSGELFF
DNA: TGTGCCAGCAGCAAGGGACAGGTGGAATTTGGGTCCGGGGAGCTGTTTTTT
D: TRBD1
V: TRBV7-2
size: -
J: TRBJ2-2

CDR3: CASSILGQGPYNEQFF
DNA: TGTGCCAGTAGTATCCTGGGACAAGGGCCCTACAATGAGCAGTTCTTC
D: -
V: TRBV19
size: -
J: TRBJ2-1

CDR3: CASSDRVGNSPLHF
DNA: TGTGCCAGCAGCGACAGGGTGGGAAATTCACCCCTCCACTTT
D: -
V: TRBV9
size: -
J: TRBJ1-6

CDR3: CASSLSGQETQYF
DNA: TGCGCCAGCAGCTTGTCAGGCCAAGAGACCCAGTACTTC
D: -
V: TRBV5-1
size: -
J: TRBJ2-5

CDR3: CASSLPMTVDLHF
DNA: TGTGCCAGCAGCTTACCGATGACAGTGGACCTCCACTTT
D: -
V: TRBV7-2
size: few
J: TRBJ1-6

CDR3: CASSPTGQGITGNTIYF
DNA: TGTGCCAGCAGCCCTACGGGACAGGGTATCACTGGAAACACCATATATTTT
D: TRBD1
V: TRBV7-3
size: -
J: TRBJ1-3

CDR3: CASSLQGLTEAFF
DNA: TGTGCCAGCAGCCTACAGGGTCTCACTGAAGCTTTCTTT
D: -
V: TRBV27
size: -
J: TRBJ1-1

CDR3: CASSYNQGFPNEQFF
DNA: TGTGCCAGCAGTTACAATCAGGGGTTCCCCAATGAGCAGTTCTTC
D: -
V: TRBV6-2/TRBV6-3
size: -
J: TRBJ2-1

CDR3: CASSESPGSSYEQYF
DNA: TGCGCCAGCAGTGAGTCCCCCGGGAGCTCCTACGAGCAGTACTTC
D: -
V: TRBV10-2
size: -
J: TRBJ2-7

CDR3: CASSFRSGQDSYEQYF
DNA: TGTGCCAGCAGTTTTCGATCGGGACAGGACTCCTACGAGCAGTACTTC
D: TRBD1
V: TRBV27
size: -
J: TRBJ2-7

CDR3: CASSPRDRALREQFF
DNA: TGTGCCAGCAGTCCCAGGGACAGGGCCCTACGTGAGCAGTTCTTC
D: TRBD1
V: TRBV3-1/TRBV3-2
size: -
J: TRBJ2-1

CDR3: CASSLLNAGTDTQYF
DNA: TGTGCCAGCAGCTTGCTGAATGCCGGGACAGATACGCAGTATTTT
D: -
V: TRBV7-9
size: -
J: TRBJ2-3

CDR3: CASSLDPGNYGYTF
DNA: TGCGCCAGCAGCTTGGATCCGGGTAACTATGGCTACACCTTC
D: -
V: TRBV5-1
size: -
J: TRBJ1-2

CDR3: CASSPRTGSNYGYTF
DNA: TGTGCCAGCAGCCCGCGGACAGGGAGTAACTATGGCTACACCTTC
D: TRBD1
V: TRBV7-3
size: -
J: TRBJ1-2

CDR3: CASSLGGSNQPQHF
DNA: TGTGCCAGCTCACTCGGAGGCAGCAATCAGCCCCAGCATTTT
D: -
V: TRBV18
size: -
J: TRBJ1-5

CDR3: CASSVYRGSNTGELFF
DNA: TGTGCCAGCAGCGTATACAGGGGATCGAACACCGGGGAGCTGTTTTTT
D: TRBD1
V: TRBV9
size: -
J: TRBJ2-2

CDR3: CASSLAGRALDTQYF
DNA: TGTGCCAGCAGCTTGGCAGGCAGGGCCCTAGATACGCAGTATTTT
D: -
V: TRBV5-5
size: -
J: TRBJ2-3

CDR3: CASNKGGFPDTQYF
DNA: TGTGCCAGCAACAAGGGGGGGTTCCCAGATACGCAGTATTTT
D: -
V: TRBV5-4
size: -
J: TRBJ2-3

CDR3: CASTLRGGANEKLFF
DNA: TGTGCCAGCACCCTAAGGGGTGGGGCTAATGAAAAACTGTTTTTT
D: -
V: TRBV6-6
size: once
J: TRBJ1-4

CDR3: CASSQGGQGARYEQFF
DNA: TGCGCCAGCAGCCAAGGGGGACAGGGGGCGAGGTATGAGCAGTTCTTC
D: TRBD1
V: TRBV4-3
size: once
J: TRBJ2-1

CDR3: CALGWGHTEAFF
DNA: TGTGCCTTGGGCTGGGGGCACACTGAAGCTTTCTTT
D: -
V: TRBV30
size: few
J: TRBJ1-1

CDR3: CASSAYEAYNEQFF
DNA: TGTGCCAGCAGCGCCTACGAGGCATACAATGAGCAGTTCTTC
D: -
V: TRBV6-2/TRBV6-3
size: -
J: TRBJ2-1

CDR3: CASSQLGLPNEQFF
DNA: TGTGCCAGCAGCCAACTCGGACTACCCAATGAGCAGTTCTTC
D: -
V: TRBV11-2
size: -
J: TRBJ2-1

CDR3: CASSVLAGAPRTGELFF
DNA: TGTGCCAGCAGCGTACTCGCAGGGGCCCCTAGAACCGGGGAGCTGTTTTTT
D: -
V: TRBV9
size: -
J: TRBJ2-2

CDR3: CASSRPPAGEQVKLFF
DNA: TGCGCCAGCAGTCGACCCCCCGCAGGGGAGCAGGTAAAACTGTTTTTT
D: -
V: TRBV23-1
size: -
J: TRBJ1-4

CDR3: CASSQWSAGGHKEQFF
DNA: TGTGCCAGCAGCCAATGGAGCGCGGGGGGCCACAAGGAGCAGTTCTTC
D: TRBD2
V: TRBV16
size: -
J: TRBJ2-1

CDR3: CASSGQSGSTSTGELFF
DNA: TGTGCCAGCAGCGGACAATCAGGGTCTACGTCCACCGGGGAGCTGTTTTTT
D: -
V: TRBV13
size: few
J: TRBJ2-2

CDR3: CASSLMTSGAGEQFF
DNA: TGTGCCAGCAGCTTGATGACTAGCGGGGCGGGTGAGCAGTTCTTC
D: TRBD2
V: TRBV7-9
size: -
J: TRBJ2-1

CDR3: CAISEAAEQYF
DNA: TGTGCCATCAGTGAAGCGGCGGAGCAGTACTTC
D: -
V: TRBV10-3
size: -
J: TRBJ2-7

CDR3: CSVLRFQGLGRNTEAFF
DNA: TGCAGCGTTCTTCGATTTCAGGGACTCGGAAGGAACACTGAAGCTTTCTTT
D: -
V: TRBV29-1
size: -
J: TRBJ1-1

CDR3: CASSPRLAANTGELFF
DNA: TGTGCCAGCAGCCCTAGACTAGCGGCGAACACCGGGGAGCTGTTTTTT
D: TRBD2
V: TRBV7-9
size: -
J: TRBJ2-2

CDR3: CASTPLAGQGQETQYF
DNA: TGCGCCAGCACCCCCCTCGCCGGACAGGGTCAAGAGACCCAGTACTTC
D: TRBD1
V: TRBV10-1
size: -
J: TRBJ2-5

CDR3: CASSATRGYGYTF
DNA: TGTGCCAGCAGTGCCACAAGGGGGTACGGCTACACCTTC
D: -
V: TRBV12-3/TRBV12-4
size: -
J: TRBJ1-2

CDR3: CASSLGAGSIYVEAFF
DNA: TGTGCCAGCAGCTTAGGAGCAGGTTCCATTTATGTGGAAGCTTTCTTT
D: -
V: TRBV7-6
size: -
J: TRBJ1-1

CDR3: CASSLGFQGGYGYTF
DNA: TGTGCCAGCAGCTTGGGGTTTCAGGGGGGATATGGCTACACCTTC
D: TRBD1
V: TRBV5-6
size: -
J: TRBJ1-2